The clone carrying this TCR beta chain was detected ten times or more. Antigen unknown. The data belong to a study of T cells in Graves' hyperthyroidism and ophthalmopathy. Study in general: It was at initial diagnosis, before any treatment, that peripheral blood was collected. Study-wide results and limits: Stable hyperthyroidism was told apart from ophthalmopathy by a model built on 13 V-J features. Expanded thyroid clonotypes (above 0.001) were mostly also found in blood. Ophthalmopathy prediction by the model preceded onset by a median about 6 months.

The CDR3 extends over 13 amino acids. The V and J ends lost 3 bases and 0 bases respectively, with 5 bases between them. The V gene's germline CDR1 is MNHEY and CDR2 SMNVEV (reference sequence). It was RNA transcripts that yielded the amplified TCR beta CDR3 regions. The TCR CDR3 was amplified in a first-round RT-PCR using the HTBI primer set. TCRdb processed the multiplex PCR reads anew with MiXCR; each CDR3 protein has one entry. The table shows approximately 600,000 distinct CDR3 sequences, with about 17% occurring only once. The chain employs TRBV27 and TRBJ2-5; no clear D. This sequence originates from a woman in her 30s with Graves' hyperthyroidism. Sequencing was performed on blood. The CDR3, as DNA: TGTGCCAGCAGTTTGTATCACCAAGAGACCCAGTACTTC. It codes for CASSLYHQETQYF.